These 31 T cell receptor beta chains originate from one sample sequenced in a study of T cell responses to AZD1222 COVID-19 vaccine (dated by TCRdb to the early 2020s). The library was prepared using the immunoSEQ multiplex PCR assay. As stored in TCRdb, this immuneACCESS dataset retains in-frame rearrangements with V and J assigned. A fraction of the clones does not appear; measured against another copy, unresolved V genes explain less than half of the discrepancy, and the remainder lacks a known reason. In all, the sample holds approximately 150,000 clones, and 88% of those were seen once. Together, the top ten hold 3% to 4% of the sample. The time point label on this specimen signifies: baseline before first vaccination. In light of the paper, this sample's treatment or condition label describes: meningococcal conjugate vaccine given as trial control. Here the sequenced sample was peripheral blood, taken on day 0 of MenACWY control vaccination. The receptors originated from an adult in good health.

J is TRBJ1-5 and V is TRBV7-2; 10 nucleotides agree with TRBD1. The trim removed 1 base at V and 6 bases at J, leaving 3 bases unmatched. The CDR3 sequence is 15 residues long. Germline CDR1 SGHTA, CDR2 FQGNSA. The CDR3 loop is CASSLGGQGFQPQHF. CDR3 nucleotides: TGTGCCAGCAGCTTAGGGGGACAGGGGTTTCAGCCCCAGCATTTT.

This clone was seen once. The genes are TRBV4-3 and TRBJ1-1; D gene uncertain. Between the trimmed V and J ends, which lost 6 bases and 6 bases, there was a span of 14 bases. The CDR3 has 13 amino acids. The germline V gene encodes CDR1 LGHNA and CDR2 YSLEER. Here the CDR3 reads CASRGRDRSEAFF. The DNA of the CDR3 is TGCGCCAGCAGGGGCCGCGACCGTTCTGAAGCTTTCTTT.

The CDR3 spells CASSREGLGNSPLHF. Written as DNA, the CDR3 is TGTGCCAGCAGCCGCGAGGGGCTCGGAAATTCACCCCTCCACTTT. The chain joins TRBV7-9 to TRBJ1-6, with a weak D call TRBD1 (5 bases). Trimming stripped 5 bases from V and 7 bases from J, with 15 bases between. CDR3 size: 15 residues. CDR1 and CDR2 from the germline V gene are SEHNR and FQNEAQ (reference sequence).

The chain combines TRBV12-3 or TRBV12-4 with TRBJ2-7; 8 nucleotides line up with TRBD1. Losses at the gene ends were 5 bases for V and 3 bases for J; bases not matched to a gene: 3. The CDR3 totals 13 residues. The CDR3 DNA follows: TGTGCCAGCAGTGAAGGGACAGGCTACGAGCAGTACTTC. It is translated as CASSEGTGYEQYF.

This clone was seen just once. The chain recombines TRBV7-2 with TRBJ2-5; maybe TRBD1 (5 bases). CDR1 and CDR2 from the germline V gene are SGHTA and FQGNSA. The CDR3 length is 15 residues. The germline V and J ends were trimmed by 3 bases and 4 bases, with 15 bases remaining between them. DNA for the CDR3: TGTGCCAGCAGCTTCTCCCGGGTTCAGGGAGAGACCCAGTACTTC. It codes for CASSFSRVQGETQYF.

The V and J genes are TRBV6-5 and TRBJ2-7; D perhaps matches TRBD1 (6 bases). Looked up from germline, CDR1 is MNHEY and CDR2 is SVGAGI. This CDR3 spans 16 amino acids. Trimming took 0 bases from V and 2 from J, leaving 14 bases between them. The DNA for the CDR3 is TGTGCCAGCAGTTACTCGGCGCAGGGGTTCGCCTACGAGCAGTACTTC. Translating it yields CASSYSAQGFAYEQYF.

This clone was seen once. The V call is TRBV5-1, the J call TRBJ1-6, with D tentatively TRBD1 (6 bases). Germline values: CDR1 SGHRS, CDR2 YFSETQ. The V end was cut by 0 bases, the J end by 6 bases, with 10 bases between. The CDR3 covers 15 residues. The CDR3 reads CASSLDQGPNSPLHF. Written as DNA, the CDR3 is TGCGCCAGCAGCTTGGATCAGGGGCCTAATTCACCCCTCCACTTT.

The chain has TRBV5-1 and TRBJ2-3; D unresolved. This CDR3 is 14 amino acids long. Per the germline V gene, CDR1 is SGHRS and CDR2 is YFSETQ. The ends were cut back, 4 bases at V and 0 bases at J, with 9 bases in the middle. The CDR3 spells CASSADPSTDTQYF. In DNA form, the CDR3 reads TGCGCCAGCAGCGCCGACCCGAGCACAGATACGCAGTATTTT.

This sequence joins TRBV27 and TRBJ1-4; D is perhaps TRBD1 (6 bases). The CDR3 spans 18 residues. Germline V lookup: CDR1 MNHEY, CDR2 SMNVEV (reference sequence). V was pared by 1 base and J by 8 bases, with 23 bases between. The CDR3 region has the DNA TGTGCCAGCAGTTTATTCAGTTCGTCGGACAGAGGCGAAGAAAAACTGTTTTTT. Translation: CASSLFSSSDRGEEKLFF. Looking up the rest from reference TRBV27 and TRBJ1-4 gives the full variable domain: EAQVTQNPRYLITVTGKKLTVTCSQNMNHEYMSWYRQDPGLGLRQIYYSMNVEVTDKGDVPEGYKVSRKEKRNFPLILESPSPNQTSLYFCASSLFSSSDRGEEKLFFGSGTQLSVL.

The gene calls are TRBV6-6 and TRBJ2-7; 13 bases agree with TRBD2. Germline V CDR1 and CDR2: MNHNY, SVGAGI (reference sequence). After removal of 8 bases from V and 2 bases from J, the junction contained 3 bases not matched to a gene. The CDR3 is made up of 14 amino acids. CDR3 in amino acids: CASSGLAGAYEQYF. CDR3 bases: TGTGCCAGCTCCGGACTAGCGGGGGCCTACGAGCAGTACTTC.

The chain has TRBV19 and TRBJ1-5; D is undetermined. Germline V gene lookup returns CDR1 LNHDA and CDR2 SQIVND (reference sequence). This CDR3 has 15 amino acids. Trimming pared 3 bases from V and 4 bases from J, leaving 13 bases between. This CDR3 is CASSISVIGNQPQHF. The CDR3 coding sequence is TGTGCCAGTAGTATTTCAGTAATAGGGAATCAGCCCCAGCATTTT.

The rearrangement links TRBV6-2 or TRBV6-3 to TRBJ1-5; no definite D call. The germline V gene has CDR1 MNHEY and CDR2 SVGEGT. The CDR3 totals 15 residues. Trimming pared 2 bases from V and 0 bases from J, leaving 8 bases between. CDR3 region: CASSYVTTSNQPQHF. CDR3 bases: TGTGCCAGCAGTTACGTCACAACTAGCAATCAGCCCCAGCATTTT.

The V gene is TRBV30, the J gene TRBJ1-1; D is perhaps TRBD1 (5 bases). The ends were cut back, 3 bases at V and 6 bases at J, with 17 bases in the middle. CDR1 and CDR2 from the germline V gene are GTSNPN and SVGIG (reference sequence). The CDR3 is 14 amino acids. Here the CDR3 reads CAWREGGADPEAFF. Here the CDR3 DNA reads TGTGCCTGGAGGGAGGGAGGGGCGGACCCTGAAGCTTTCTTT.

V gene TRBV11-2 combines with J gene TRBJ1-1; weak D call: TRBD1 (5 bases). Trimming took off 5 bases at V and 1 base at J, with 14 bases between the two ends. The CDR3 covers 15 residues. From germline, CDR1 is SGHAT and CDR2 FQNNGV. CDR3 sequence (DNA): TGTGCCAGCAGCCCTACTGGGGCCCCGAACACTGAAGCTTTCTTT. It encodes CASSPTGAPNTEAFF.

This chain connects TRBV19 to TRBJ1-1; 9 bases match TRBD1. CDR3 length equals 13 residues. Germline V gene sequence: CDR1 LNHDA, CDR2 SQIVND (reference sequence). The junction had 11 bases not matched to a gene; V was cut back by 7 bases and J by 11 bases. CDR3 in amino acids: CASTTNRDRAAFF. The CDR3, as DNA: TGTGCCAGTACCACCAACCGGGACAGGGCTGCTTTCTTT. The entire variable domain, with the rest obtained from reference TRBV19 and TRBJ1-1, is as follows: DGGITQSPKYLFRKEGQNVTLSCEQNLNHDAMYWYRQDPGQGLRLIYYSQIVNDFQKGDIAEGYSVSREKKESFPLTVTSAQKNPTAFYLCASTTNRDRAAFFGQGTRLTVV.

This rearrangement joins TRBV4-1 to TRBJ2-5; 9 bases fit TRBD1. Germline CDR1 is MGHRA and CDR2 is YSYEKL. The length of the CDR3 is 16 residues. V was clipped by 1 base and J by 4 bases; unmatched bases: 7. CDR3 sequence reads: CASSQVGTGSLETQYF. CDR3 nucleotides: TGCGCCAGCAGCCAAGTTGGGACAGGGAGTCTAGAGACCCAGTACTTC.

The chain has TRBV7-2 and TRBJ2-5; TRBD2 matches 9 bases. J was trimmed by 2 bases and V by 1 base; bases with no gene match: 5. This CDR3 has 16 amino acids. Germline V gives CDR1 SGHTA, CDR2 FQGNSA. The CDR3 spells CASSLGLAVIQETQYF. The CDR3 nucleotides are TGTGCCAGCAGCTTAGGACTAGCGGTCATACAAGAGACCCAGTACTTC.

The chain recombines TRBV19 with TRBJ2-7; TRBD1 agrees at 7 bases. Germline assignment: CDR1 LNHDA and CDR2 SQIVND (reference sequence). This CDR3 comprises 15 residues. V lost 4 bases to trimming and J lost 0 bases; unmatched junction nucleotides: 6. The CDR3 region is CASSNPGTASYEQYF. The CDR3 nucleotides are TGTGCCAGTAGTAACCCCGGGACAGCCTCCTACGAGCAGTACTTC.

The chain combines TRBV19 with TRBJ2-7, with D unclear. Germline CDR1 reads LNHDA; CDR2 reads SQIVND (reference sequence). The CDR3 sequence is 13 residues long. With 2 bases removed from V and 1 base from J, the gap between germline ends came to 6 bases. The chain's CDR3 is CASSISMSYEQYF. As DNA, the CDR3 is TGTGCCAGTAGTATAAGTATGTCCTACGAGCAGTACTTC.

This clone was recorded once. Relative to the germline gene, one junction end is altered; a read error may explain this. The chain uses TRBV28 and TRBJ2-1, with D perhaps matching TRBD1 (5 bases). The CDR3 totals 12 residues. CDR1 and CDR2 from the germline V gene are MDHEN and SYDVKM. CDR3 sequence: CASSLLRGARIF. In DNA, the CDR3 is TGTGCCAGCAGTTTACTAAGGGGTGCGAGGATCTTC. Complete variable domain (other parts from reference TRBV28 and TRBJ2-1): DVKVTQSSRYLVKRTGEKVFLECVQDMDHENMFWYRQDPGLGLRLIYFSYDVKMKEKGDIPEGYSVSREKKERFSLILESASTNQTSMYLCASSLLRGARIFGPGTRLTVL.

The gene calls are TRBV5-6 and TRBJ1-5; D not resolved. Looked up from germline, CDR1 is SGHDT and CDR2 is YYEEEE. The CDR3 is 15 residues long. V was pared by 4 bases and J by 1 base, with 12 bases between. CDR3: CASSIRTGSNQPQHF. Written as DNA, the CDR3 is TGTGCCAGCAGCATTCGGACGGGAAGCAATCAGCCCCAGCATTTT.

The chain recombines TRBV2 with TRBJ1-4, with 9 bases fitting TRBD1. Germline-derived CDR1 and CDR2 are SNHLY and FYNNEI. This CDR3 region has 15 residues. V lost 3 bases, J lost 8 bases, and 7 bases stayed unmatched. This chain's CDR3 is CASSEQDRGGEKLFF. The DNA for the CDR3 is TGTGCCAGCAGTGAGCAGGACAGGGGAGGCGAAAAACTGTTTTTT.

Only one count was recorded for this clone. The chain uses TRBV6-2 or TRBV6-3 and TRBJ1-3, with D uncertain. CDR3 length: 17 amino acids. Per the germline V gene, CDR1 is MNHEY and CDR2 is SVGEGT. V shed 1 base and J shed 0 bases, with 13 bases lying between them. The CDR3 loop reads CASSYYPRRLSGNTIYF. Written as DNA, the CDR3 is TGTGCCAGCAGTTACTATCCCCGACGGCTCTCTGGAAACACCATATATTTT.

The chain is built from TRBV28 and TRBJ2-5; no clear D. The germline V and J ends were trimmed by 3 bases and 4 bases, with 9 bases remaining between them. Germline-derived CDR1 and CDR2 are MDHEN and SYDVKM. There are 13 residues in the CDR3. Here the CDR3 reads CASSFISTETQYF. CDR3 DNA sequence: TGTGCCAGCAGTTTCATCAGTACAGAGACCCAGTACTTC.

The chain joins TRBV7-8 to TRBJ2-5; the match to TRBD2 covers 8 bases. The trim removed 0 bases at V and 5 bases at J, leaving 8 bases unmatched. This CDR3 has 16 residues. Germline CDR1 SGHVS, CDR2 FQNEAQ. CDR3 region: CASSLAPGLDQETQYF. CDR3 nucleotide sequence: TGTGCCAGCAGCTTAGCCCCGGGACTAGATCAGGAGACCCAGTACTTC.

This rearrangement joins TRBV19 to TRBJ1-6; no definite D call. V was shortened by 10 bases and J by 7 bases, with 11 bases between the two germline ends. CDR1 and CDR2 (germline): LNHDA, SQIVND (reference sequence). This CDR3 contains 12 residues. The CDR3 here is CATAHRNSPLHF. CDR3 nucleotide sequence: TGTGCCACCGCACATCGGAATTCACCCCTCCACTTT.

The V and J genes are TRBV5-1 and TRBJ1-2; 7 bases are a match to TRBD1. After removal of 4 bases from V and 0 bases from J, the junction contained 6 bases not matched to a gene. This CDR3 has 15 residues. Per the germline V gene, CDR1 is SGHRS and CDR2 is YFSETQ. DNA of the CDR3: TGCGCCAGCAGCCCTACGGGACAGCCTAACTATGGCTACACCTTC. This encodes CASSPTGQPNYGYTF.

The rearrangement uses TRBV19 and TRBJ1-4; TRBD1 matches 10 bases. Looked up from germline, CDR1 is LNHDA and CDR2 is SQIVND (reference sequence). The CDR3 runs 19 residues. Losses at the gene ends were 5 bases for V and 0 bases for J; bases not matched to a gene: 12. As DNA, the CDR3 is TGTGCCAGTAGTCCTCTCGGGACAGGGGACCCTGCAACTAATGAAAAACTGTTTTTT. It yields the protein CASSPLGTGDPATNEKLFF. The full variable domain, with the rest looked up from reference TRBV19 and TRBJ1-4, is DGGITQSPKYLFRKEGQNVTLSCEQNLNHDAMYWYRQDPGQGLRLIYYSQIVNDFQKGDIAEGYSVSREKKESFPLTVTSAQKNPTAFYLCASSPLGTGDPATNEKLFFGSGTQLSVL.

This chain connects TRBV30 to TRBJ2-7; D is ambiguous. Looked up from germline, CDR1 is GTSNPN and CDR2 is SVGIG (reference sequence). The CDR3 is made up of 11 amino acids. Deletions cut 4 bases from V and 3 bases from J, with 7 bases between. The chain's CDR3 is CAWKTGYEQYF. In DNA, the CDR3 is TGTGCCTGGAAGACTGGCTACGAGCAGTACTTC.

On this clone: An end of the junction does not agree with germline; a read error may underlie this. Other DNA sequences in the sample encode the same CDR3. V gene TRBV7-2 combines with J gene TRBJ1-1, with a tentative D call TRBD1 (6 bases). Germline CDR1 and CDR2: SGHTA and FQGNSA. The CDR3 runs to 14 residues. The CDR3 here is CASSLAPGDSEAFF. CDR3 sequence (DNA): TGTGCCAGCAGCTTAGCTCCAGGGGATAGTGAAGCCTTCTTT.

The chain recombines TRBV5-6 with TRBJ1-2; 7 bases align to TRBD1. V dropped 4 bases and J dropped 2; count of bases not matched to a gene: 11. Germline V CDR1 and CDR2: SGHDT, YYEEEE. This CDR3 contains 16 residues. For the CDR3, the DNA is TGTGCCAGCAGCCAGGACAGGCGACTTCAAAACTATGGCTACACCTTC. Translating gives CASSQDRRLQNYGYTF.